This T cell receptor (beta chain) was recorded in a study of long-term antiretroviral therapy in people with HIV. On the study more broadly: The 2015 immediate-ART recommendation came about a decade after the earliest samples. Study-level points and caveats: An increase in diversity followed ART, yet levels stayed below transplant donor controls.

The content of samples before DNA extraction was roughly 0.95-11 million cryopreserved PBMC. V lost 1 base and J 5 bases, leaving 12 bases between the germline ends. This CDR3 has 15 residues. CDR1 is SGHNT, CDR2 YYREEE, per germline (reference sequence). Sequencing used immunoSEQ v3.0 at survey level. A target of roughly 40,000-50,000 T-cell genomes per sample was set for sequencing. Profiling relied on immunoSEQ multiplex PCR, and the TCRdb table lists in-frame clones only, not all of them. The table has over 35,000 clones, less than 95% seen once. With respect to this clone: No antigen is known for it.

The receptor was derived from a man aged 25-40 years with HIV. The specimen was unsorted PBMCs, collected 9.2 years after starting antiretroviral therapy. The V and J genes are TRBV5-4 and TRBJ2-2, with D tentatively TRBD2 (5 bases). The CDR3 region has the DNA TGTGCCAGCAGCTTGCCGACACCGGGGACCGGGGAGCTGTTTTTT. This translates into CASSLPTPGTGELFF.